This T cell receptor (beta chain) was recovered during a study of cytomegalovirus exposure and HLA in healthy donors. Findings of the study overall: Three of the chains that were CMV-associated were confirmed in vitro to be specific for CMV antigens.

Notes on this clone: Its specificity is unknown.

PCR employed 60 Vbeta and 13 Jbeta primers. This table comes from immunoSEQ multiplex PCR, and its TCRdb copy is limited to in-frame clones, with some not included. The data show around 300,000 clones, 70% to 90% seen once. Germline V CDR1 and CDR2: GTSNPN, SVGIG (reference sequence). The CDR3 covers 14 residues. V lost 3 bases, J lost 2 bases, and 14 bases lay in between. The TCR sequence derives from a woman aged 35 to 49 in good health and CMV-seropositive. The sequenced material came from PBMCs. V usage is TRBV30 and J usage is TRBJ2-7; D possibly corresponds to TRBD1 (6 bases). CDR3 DNA sequence: TGTGCCTGGAGCGCGATTGACAGGACCTACGAGCAGTACTTC. Its translation is CAWSAIDRTYEQYF.